The clone carrying this T cell receptor beta chain was seen a single time. Measured with immunoSEQ multiplex PCR; TCRdb has only the in-frame clones, and not every one. This sample has approximately 110,000 clones; 85% occur once, and the top ten carry 4.1%. This sample is part of a study of blood T cell repertoires in COVID-19. From germline, CDR1 is SGHNT and CDR2 YYREEE (reference sequence). The CDR3 spans 14 residues. V lost 4 bases, J lost 2 bases, and 9 bases lay in between. This receptor was identified in a man aged 45 to 65 with acute or convalescent COVID-19. The material sequenced was peripheral blood. The chain is built from TRBV5-4 and TRBJ2-2; D perhaps matches TRBD2 (7 bases). CDR3 DNA sequence: TGTGCCAGCAGCAGCGGGACAAACACCGGGGAGCTGTTTTTT. It is translated as CASSSGTNTGELFF. Full variable domain (outside the CDR3, taken from reference TRBV5-4 and TRBJ2-2): ETGVTQSPTHLIKTRGQQVTLRCSSQSGHNTVSWYQQALGQGPQFIFQYYREEENGRGNFPPRFSGLQFPNYSSELNVNALELDDSALYLCASSSGTNTGELFFGEGSRLTVL.